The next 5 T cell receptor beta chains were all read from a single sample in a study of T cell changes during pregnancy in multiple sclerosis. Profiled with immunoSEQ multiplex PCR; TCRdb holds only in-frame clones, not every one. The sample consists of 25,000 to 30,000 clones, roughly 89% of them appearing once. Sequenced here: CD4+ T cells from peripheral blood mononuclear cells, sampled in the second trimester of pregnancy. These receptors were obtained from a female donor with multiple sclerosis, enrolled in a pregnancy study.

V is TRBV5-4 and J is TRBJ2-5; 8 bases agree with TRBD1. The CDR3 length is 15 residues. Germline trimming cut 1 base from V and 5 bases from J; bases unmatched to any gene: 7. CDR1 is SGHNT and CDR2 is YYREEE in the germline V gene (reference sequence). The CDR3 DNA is TGTGCCAGCAGCTTGAAGTCAGGGGGCAGTGAGACCCAGTACTTC. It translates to CASSLKSGGSETQYF.

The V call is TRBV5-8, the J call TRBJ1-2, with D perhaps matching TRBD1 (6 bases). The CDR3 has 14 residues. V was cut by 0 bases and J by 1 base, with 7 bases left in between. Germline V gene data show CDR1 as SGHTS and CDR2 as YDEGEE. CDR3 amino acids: CASSLGQVNYGYTF. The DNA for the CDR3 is TGTGCCAGCAGCTTGGGACAGGTTAACTATGGCTACACCTTC.

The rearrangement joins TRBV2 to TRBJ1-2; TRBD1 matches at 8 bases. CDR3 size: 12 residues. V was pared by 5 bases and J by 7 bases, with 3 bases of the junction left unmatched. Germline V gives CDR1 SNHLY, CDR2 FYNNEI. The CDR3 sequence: CASSYRGSGYTF. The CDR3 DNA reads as TGTGCCAGCAGTTACAGGGGGTCTGGCTACACCTTC.

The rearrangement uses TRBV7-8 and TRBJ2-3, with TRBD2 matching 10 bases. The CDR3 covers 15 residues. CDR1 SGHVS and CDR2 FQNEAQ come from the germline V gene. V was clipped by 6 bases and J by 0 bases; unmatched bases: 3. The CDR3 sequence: CASREAGGSTDTQYF. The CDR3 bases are TGTGCCAGCAGGGAAGCGGGGGGGAGCACAGATACGCAGTATTTT.

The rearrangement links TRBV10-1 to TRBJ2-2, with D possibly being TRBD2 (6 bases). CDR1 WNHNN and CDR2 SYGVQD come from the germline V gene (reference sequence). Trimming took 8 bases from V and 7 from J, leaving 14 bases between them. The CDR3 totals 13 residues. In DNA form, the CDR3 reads TGCGCCAGCTCGGGACTGGTTGACGGGGAGCTGTTTTTT. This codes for CASSGLVDGELFF.